This T cell receptor (beta chain) was found in a study of T-cell memory formation after mild COVID-19. Employing constant-segment primers, 5'RACE generated TCR alpha and TCR beta cDNA libraries bearing sample barcodes and UMIs. TCRdb used MiXCR to reprocess the 5' RACE reads, holding one entry per CDR3 protein. Of hundreds of thousands of distinct CDR3 sequences in the sample, 15% to 20% were seen once. The CDR3 has 14 residues. CDR1 and CDR2 from the germline V gene are SGHDT and YYEEEE. Trimming shortened V by 0 bases and J by 5 bases, and 12 bases separated the two germline ends. The study's findings and limits: Contracting clones, day 15 to 85, had balanced CD4/CD8, and later expanders favored CD4+. Of the contracting clones, CD4+ ones lay mainly in CM and EM, and CD8+ ones in EMRA. Pre-infection memory contained some responding clones, which suggested that cross-reactive memory had joined.

Points on this clonotype: The antigen is unknown.

Sequencing input: PBMCs or a T cell subset sorted from them (not recorded which). The chain carries TRBV5-6 and TRBJ2-7, with a tentative D call TRBD1 (6 bases). This clonotype originated in an adult woman who had mild COVID-19 (a few samples of this study predate the infection). Cell type and time point are not known. The CDR3 region has the DNA TGTGCCAGCAGCTTGGTACAGGGTAACAACGAGCAGTACTTC. Its translation is CASSLVQGNNEQYF.